This T cell receptor beta chain appears in the sequencing data of a study of blood T cell repertoires in COVID-19. Study-wide background: Collection of acute and convalescent COVID-19 samples took place in the United States, Italy and Spain. Sample material is recorded as cDNA or gDNA derived from T cells, B-cell-depleted T cells, or PBMCs.

V lost 6 bases and J 2 bases, leaving 7 bases between the germline ends. Germline lookup yields CDR1 MNHEY and CDR2 SVGAGI. CDR3 length: 12 residues. Here immunoSEQ multiplex PCR was the method, and the copy in TCRdb shows in-frame clones only, minus some. The table records under 250,000 clones, just under 85% of them present only once. V is TRBV6-5 and J is TRBJ1-2; no reliable D call. This sequence was found in a woman aged 55-69 years with active or convalescent COVID-19. Specimen: peripheral blood. The CDR3 region has the DNA TGTGCCAGCAGCGGGGAAAACTATGGCTACACCTTC. Translating it yields CASSGENYGYTF.